The 32 T cell receptor beta chains listed next were all sequenced from one sample in a study of OX40 agonist ivuxolimab in advanced cancers. Data came from immunoSEQ multiplex PCR; TCRdb stores just in-frame clones and leaves some out. The sample holds more than 50,000 clones, about 83% seen once. Here the sequenced sample was CD4+ or CD8+ T cells sorted from blood, taken in a trial of the OX40 agonist ivuxolimab. The origin of the receptors is an adult with an advanced solid tumor such as melanoma, head and neck, liver or kidney cancer.

This rearrangement joins TRBV7-9 to TRBJ2-1; 7 bases map to TRBD2. From germline, CDR1 is SEHNR and CDR2 FQNEAQ (reference sequence). J lost 10 bases, V lost 1 base, and 1 base had no gene match. The CDR3 covers 12 residues. The CDR3 bases are TGTGCCAGCAGCTTAGACGGGAGGGAGCAGTTCTTC. It codes for CASSLDGREQFF.

The gene calls are TRBV14 and TRBJ1-6; a possible D gene is TRBD1 (6 bases). CDR3 length equals 12 residues. Trimming shortened V by 5 bases and J by 10 bases, and 9 bases separated the two germline ends. CDR1 SGHDN and CDR2 FVKESK come from the germline V gene. CDR3 DNA: TGTGCCAGCAGCGGCAGGGGCTCACCCCTCCACTTT. Amino acids: CASSGRGSPLHF.

A few counts support this clone. This chain connects TRBV7-2 to TRBJ2-6, with a weak D call TRBD2 (7 bases). In germline, CDR1 is SGHTA, CDR2 FQGNSA. The CDR3 runs 16 residues. Trimming left V 1 base short and J 6 bases short, with 13 bases between. The DNA for the CDR3 is TGTGCCAGCAGCTTAGAGGGGGGGTCTTTGGCCAACGTCCTGACTTTC. Translated: CASSLEGGSLANVLTF.

By share, this clone ranks as medium-sized. The chain has TRBV2 and TRBJ2-7; D is ambiguous. With 6 bases removed from V and 4 bases from J, the gap between germline ends came to 10 bases. The CDR3 is 12 residues long. Germline CDR1 SNHLY, CDR2 FYNNEI. The CDR3 is CASRAMGYEQYF. The DNA of the CDR3 is TGTGCCAGCAGGGCCATGGGGTACGAGCAGTACTTC.

The gene calls are TRBV6-6 and TRBJ1-6; maybe TRBD1 (5 bases). The CDR3 runs to 13 residues. V lost 4 bases to trimming and J lost 11 bases, with 12 bases between them. Germline CDR1 reads MNHNY; CDR2 reads SVGAGI (reference sequence). CDR3 nucleotide sequence: TGTGCCAGCAGTTCGGGGGACGGGACACCCCTCCACTTT. Amino acid sequence: CASSSGDGTPLHF.

This clone has only a few counts. The genes are TRBV5-1 and TRBJ1-6, with D hard to call. In germline, CDR1 is SGHRS, CDR2 YFSETQ. The CDR3 has 14 residues. V dropped 4 bases and J dropped 8 bases, with 13 bases sitting between them. The CDR3 DNA reads TGCGCCAGCAGCCGGATCGGGGAGGATTCACCCCTCCACTTT. Translated: CASSRIGEDSPLHF. The variable domain in full, completed from reference TRBV5-1 and TRBJ1-6, reads KAGVTQTPRYLIKTRGQQVTLSCSPISGHRSVSWYQQTPGQGLQFLFEYFSETQRNKGNFPGRFSGRQFSNSRSEMNVSTLELGDSALYLCASSRIGEDSPLHFGNGTRLTVT.

This chain connects TRBV11-3 to TRBJ1-6; no clear D gene. This CDR3 is built from 14 residues. Trimming left V 5 bases short and J 5 bases short, with 10 bases between. Germline CDR1 reads SGHNT; CDR2 reads YENEEA. The CDR3 bases are TGTGCCAGCAGCCTTCGGCCAAATAATTCACCCCTCCACTTT. The encoded protein is CASSLRPNNSPLHF.

This sequence joins TRBV5-1 and TRBJ2-3; TRBD2 matches 10 bases. Germline CDR1 SGHRS, CDR2 YFSETQ. Losses at the gene ends were 0 bases for V and 3 bases for J; bases not matched to a gene: 1. The CDR3 contains 15 residues. The CDR3 coding sequence is TGCGCCAGCAGCTTGGGGACTAGCGGAACAGATACGCAGTATTTT. The encoded protein is CASSLGTSGTDTQYF.

V gene TRBV11-2 combines with J gene TRBJ2-7, with TRBD1 matching over 8 bases. Trimming at V came to 3 bases and at J to 2 bases, leaving 6 bases not matched to a gene. The CDR3 runs 15 residues. Germline CDR1 reads SGHAT; CDR2 reads FQNNGV. Here the CDR3 DNA reads TGTGCCAGCAGCTTTCCCCACAGGGGGACCTACGAGCAGTACTTC. As protein: CASSFPHRGTYEQYF.

The chain couples TRBV6-6 to TRBJ1-5, with D perhaps matching TRBD1 (5 bases). The germline V and J ends were trimmed by 6 bases and 2 bases, with 14 bases remaining between them. Germline V CDR1 and CDR2: MNHNY, SVGAGI (reference sequence). This CDR3 contains 15 residues. The CDR3 nucleotides are TGTGCCAGCAGCCTCTCGGGGGTAGGCAATCAGCCCCAGCATTTT. Encoded protein: CASSLSGVGNQPQHF.

A few counts support this clone. The genes are TRBV6-5 and TRBJ2-3; 7 nucleotides agree with TRBD1. V lost 2 bases, J lost 0 bases, and 2 bases stayed unmatched. Germline V gene data show CDR1 as MNHEY and CDR2 as SVGAGI. The CDR3 covers 15 residues. CDR3: CASSYQGQSTDTQYF. CDR3 bases: TGTGCCAGCAGTTACCAGGGACAGAGCACAGATACGCAGTATTTT.

The rearrangement links TRBV27 to TRBJ2-7; 15 bases match TRBD2. CDR3 length: 17 amino acids. Germline V gives CDR1 MNHEY, CDR2 SMNVEV (reference sequence). With 4 bases clipped from V and 0 bases from J, the junction kept 4 bases outside the gene matches. The CDR3 DNA is TGTGCCAGCAGTTGGGGGACTAGCGGGGGGACCTCCTACGAGCAGTACTTC. It is translated as CASSWGTSGGTSYEQYF.

The J gene is TRBJ2-3, the V gene TRBV7-2; TRBD2 agrees at 9 bases. The CDR3 has 15 residues. The germline V gene has CDR1 SGHTA and CDR2 FQGNSA. V gave up 2 bases and J gave up 6 bases; unmatched junction bases: 6. In nucleotides, the CDR3 is TGTGCCAGCAGCTTATTAGCGGGGGAGGTGGATACGCAGTATTTT. This codes for CASSLLAGEVDTQYF. Full variable domain (remainder filled in from reference TRBV7-2 and TRBJ2-3): GAGVSQSPSNKVTEKGKDVELRCDPISGHTALYWYRQSLGQGLEFLIYFQGNSAPDKSGLPSDRFSAERTGGSVSTLTIQRTQQEDSAVYLCASSLLAGEVDTQYFGPGTRLTVL.

This clone was detected once. The rearrangement uses TRBV4-2 and TRBJ2-1, with D hard to call. Deletions cut 0 bases from V and 4 bases from J, with 10 bases between. Germline-derived CDR1 and CDR2 are LGHNA and YNFKEQ. CDR3 length: 15 residues. The CDR3 region is CASSQESQVYNEQFF. Written as DNA, the CDR3 is TGTGCCAGCAGCCAAGAGTCGCAAGTATACAATGAGCAGTTCTTC.

The rearrangement joins TRBV5-6 to TRBJ1-1; D possibly corresponds to TRBD1 (5 bases). Germline V CDR1 and CDR2: SGHDT, YYEEEE. The V gene lost 5 bases and the J gene lost 4 bases, with 12 bases spanning the gap. This CDR3 comprises 13 residues. CDR3 in DNA: TGTGCCAGCAGGCTTGTAAGGGGCACTGAAGCTTTCTTT. This encodes CASRLVRGTEAFF.

This CDR3 reads CASSQSRVGTDKAVGEAFF. The CDR3, as DNA: TGCGCCAGCAGTCAATCGAGGGTAGGGACGGATAAAGCCGTAGGTGAAGCTTTCTTT. The rearrangement joins TRBV23-1 to TRBJ1-1; D possibly corresponds to TRBD1 (5 bases). TRBV23-1 qualifies as an ORF whose function is uncertain. The CDR3 runs to 19 residues. Trimming removed 0 bases from V and 7 bases from J, with 27 bases in between.

In its sample, this clone was seen a few times. This rearrangement joins TRBV6-1 to TRBJ1-2; D call uncertain. This CDR3 is built from 13 residues. Trimming left V 1 base short and J 2 bases short, with 5 bases between. Germline lookup yields CDR1 MNHNS and CDR2 SASEGT. CDR3 nucleotides: TGTGCCAGCAGTGAAGGACCGAACTATGGCTACACCTTC. Protein sequence: CASSEGPNYGYTF.

Here the CDR3 reads CASTTGPTGVHGYTF. CDR3 sequence (DNA): TGTGCCAGCACCACCGGGCCTACAGGGGTACATGGCTACACCTTC. V gene TRBV28 combines with J gene TRBJ1-2; 7 bases agree with TRBD1. Trimming at V came to 7 bases and at J to 6 bases, leaving 14 bases not matched to a gene. Germline CDR1 MDHEN, CDR2 SYDVKM. The CDR3 covers 15 residues.

The CDR3 nucleotides are TGTGCCAGCAGCTCAGGGGCCCGAATTTATTCCTACGAGCAGTACTTC. It codes for CASSSGARIYSYEQYF. The rearrangement links TRBV5-4 to TRBJ2-7; the D gene is possibly TRBD1 (6 bases). Trimming cost V 3 bases and J 1 base, with 17 bases left between them. CDR1 SGHNT and CDR2 YYREEE come from the germline V gene (reference sequence). The CDR3 loop spans 16 amino acids.

The chain has TRBV12-2 and TRBJ2-3. TRBV12-2 counts as a pseudogene. This CDR3 is built from 14 residues. The CDR3 is CASRLDDAPDTQYF. CDR3 nucleotide sequence: TGTGCAAGTCGCCTAGATGACGCGCCAGATACGCAGTATTTT.

The V gene is TRBV27, the J gene TRBJ2-7; 7 bases are a match to TRBD1. J was trimmed by 1 base and V by 8 bases; bases with no gene match: 14. This CDR3 contains 16 residues. Germline V gives CDR1 MNHEY, CDR2 SMNVEV (reference sequence). For the CDR3, the DNA is TGTGCCAGCGGTCCACAGGGGACGGTGATATCCTACGAGCAGTACTTC. Protein sequence: CASGPQGTVISYEQYF.

This chain joins TRBV19 and TRBJ1-2, with TRBD1 matching over 9 bases. With V trimmed by 8 bases and J by 6 bases, 10 bases remained unmatched. The CDR3 totals 14 residues. The germline gives CDR1 LNHDA, CDR2 SQIVND (reference sequence). The CDR3 bases are TGTGCCAGTGGGAGGGACAGGGTTCGAGATGGCTACACCTTC. This gives the protein CASGRDRVRDGYTF.

The chain is built from TRBV28 and TRBJ2-2; possible D gene TRBD2, 5 bases. This CDR3 has 15 residues. CDR1 MDHEN and CDR2 SYDVKM come from the germline V gene. V shed 3 bases and J shed 1 base, with 9 bases lying between them. The CDR3 loop reads CASSFPSRNTGELFF. The DNA for the CDR3 is TGTGCCAGCAGTTTCCCTAGCCGGAACACCGGGGAGCTGTTTTTT.

This sequence joins TRBV5-4 and TRBJ1-6; D unclear. The V end lost 4 bases, the J end lost 5 bases, and 13 bases lay between the germline ends. In germline, CDR1 is SGHNT, CDR2 YYREEE (reference sequence). The CDR3 extends over 15 amino acids. CDR3 residues: CASSKQPGNNSPLHF. The CDR3 DNA reads as TGTGCCAGCAGCAAACAACCCGGTAATAATTCACCCCTCCACTTT.

The chain links TRBV6-6 to TRBJ1-2, with D possibly being TRBD1 (5 bases). Trimming removed 1 base from V and 1 base from J, with 10 bases in between. CDR1 is MNHNY and CDR2 is SVGAGI in the germline V gene (reference sequence). The CDR3 sequence is 15 residues long. CDR3 nucleotides: TGTGCCAGCAGTTACTTTGGGACGTATAACTATGGCTACACCTTC. Amino acid sequence: CASSYFGTYNYGYTF.

The chain uses TRBV11-1 and TRBJ2-5; the match to TRBD1 covers 10 bases. J lost 5 bases, V lost 3 bases, and 3 bases had no gene match. The CDR3 extends over 14 amino acids. Germline CDR1 is SGHAT and CDR2 is FQDESV (reference sequence). CDR3 in DNA: TGTGCCAGCAGCTTTGGGACAGGGGATGAGACCCAGTACTTC. This encodes CASSFGTGDETQYF.

The chain carries TRBV6-1 and TRBJ1-5; D is perhaps TRBD1 (6 bases). The CDR3 is 14 amino acids. The germline CDR1 and CDR2 sequences are MNHNS and SASEGT. Trimming pared 6 bases from V and 0 bases from J, leaving 9 bases between. The CDR3 here is CASRGHFSNQPQHF. CDR3 nucleotides: TGTGCCAGCAGGGGACATTTTAGCAATCAGCCCCAGCATTTT.

The chain combines TRBV28 with TRBJ2-7; D perhaps matches TRBD1 (6 bases). Germline values: CDR1 MDHEN, CDR2 SYDVKM. This CDR3 is built from 14 residues. Trimming removed 2 bases from V and 10 bases from J, with 18 bases in between. In nucleotides, the CDR3 is TGTGCCAGCAGTTTAGGGGGCCTTGTTTCCGCTCAGTACTTC. Its translation is CASSLGGLVSAQYF.

The V gene is TRBV14, the J gene TRBJ2-1; D perhaps matches TRBD2 (6 bases). Germline V gene data show CDR1 as SGHDN and CDR2 as FVKESK. Trimming pared 4 bases from V and 7 bases from J, leaving 14 bases between. There are 14 residues in the CDR3. CDR3 in DNA: TGTGCCAGCAGCCCCTTCCGACTAGGGAATGAGCAGTTCTTC. Its protein is CASSPFRLGNEQFF.

J is TRBJ1-2 and V is TRBV25-1, with 9 bases lining up with TRBD1. J lost 1 base, V lost 1 base, and 4 bases had no gene match. Germline V gene data show CDR1 as MGHDK and CDR2 as SYGVNS. The CDR3 length is 16 residues. The CDR3 region is CASSELLGQGNYGYTF. The CDR3 nucleotides read TGTGCCAGCAGTGAATTACTGGGACAGGGTAACTATGGCTACACCTTC.

The J gene is TRBJ1-3, the V gene TRBV4-3, with TRBD1 as a possible D gene (6 bases). V shed 0 bases and J shed 3 bases, with 18 bases lying between them. Looked up from germline, CDR1 is LGHNA and CDR2 is YSLEER. This CDR3 has 18 residues. CDR3 residues: CASSQEAAGGAFGNTIYF. In nucleotides, the CDR3 is TGCGCCAGCAGCCAAGAGGCTGCTGGGGGCGCGTTTGGAAACACCATATATTTT.

The CDR3 nucleotides read TGTGCCAGCAGCTTAGATCAAACAGGGGTGGAGACCCAGTACTTC. Translation: CASSLDQTGVETQYF. The V gene is TRBV11-2, the J gene TRBJ2-5, with 7 nucleotides matching TRBD1. J was trimmed by 5 bases and V by 0 bases; bases with no gene match: 6. From germline, CDR1 is SGHAT and CDR2 FQNNGV. The CDR3 has 15 amino acids.